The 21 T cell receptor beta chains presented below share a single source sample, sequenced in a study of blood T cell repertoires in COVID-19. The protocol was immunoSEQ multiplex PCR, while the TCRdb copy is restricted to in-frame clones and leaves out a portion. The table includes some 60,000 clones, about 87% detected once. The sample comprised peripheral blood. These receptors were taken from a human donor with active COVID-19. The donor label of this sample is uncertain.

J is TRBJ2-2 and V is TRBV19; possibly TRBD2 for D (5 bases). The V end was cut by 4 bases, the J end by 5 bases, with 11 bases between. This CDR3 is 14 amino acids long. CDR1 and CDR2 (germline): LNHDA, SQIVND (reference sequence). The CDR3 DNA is TGTGCCAGTAGTAAACTAGTATGGACCGGGGAGCTGTTTTTT. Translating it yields CASSKLVWTGELFF.

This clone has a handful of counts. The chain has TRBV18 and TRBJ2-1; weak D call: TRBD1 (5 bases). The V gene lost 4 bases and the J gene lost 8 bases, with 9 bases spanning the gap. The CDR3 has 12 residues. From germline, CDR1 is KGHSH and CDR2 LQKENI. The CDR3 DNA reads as TGTGCCAGCTCACAGGGGTACGATGAGCAGTTCTTC. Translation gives CASSQGYDEQFF.

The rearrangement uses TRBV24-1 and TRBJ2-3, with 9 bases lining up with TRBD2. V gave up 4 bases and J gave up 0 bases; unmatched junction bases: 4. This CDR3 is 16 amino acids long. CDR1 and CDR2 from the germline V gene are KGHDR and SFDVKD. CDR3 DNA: TGTGCCACCAGTGACACCACTAGCGGGAGCACAGATACGCAGTATTTT. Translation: CATSDTTSGSTDTQYF.

CDR3 nucleotides: TGTGCCAGCAGTATTCGACAGGGAAGGACTGAAGCTTTCTTT. Residues: CASSIRQGRTEAFF. This chain connects TRBV6-5 to TRBJ1-1; TRBD1 matches 7 bases. Germline lookup yields CDR1 MNHEY and CDR2 SVGAGI. The length of the CDR3 is 14 residues. The ends lost 5 bases at V and 5 bases at J; junction bases unmatched: 8.

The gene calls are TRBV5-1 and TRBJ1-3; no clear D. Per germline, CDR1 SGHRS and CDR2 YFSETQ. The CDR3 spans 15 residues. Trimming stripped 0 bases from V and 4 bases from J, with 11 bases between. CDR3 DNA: TGCGCCAGCAGCTTGGGGCAGGATGGCGGAAACACCATATATTTT. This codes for CASSLGQDGGNTIYF.

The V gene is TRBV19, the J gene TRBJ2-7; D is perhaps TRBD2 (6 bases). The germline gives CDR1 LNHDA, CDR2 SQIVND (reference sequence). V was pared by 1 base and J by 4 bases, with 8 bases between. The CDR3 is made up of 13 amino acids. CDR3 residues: CASSIAGEYEQYF. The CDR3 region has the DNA TGTGCCAGTAGTATAGCGGGAGAGTACGAGCAGTACTTC.

CDR3 sequence (DNA): TGCGCCAGCAGCCAAGGGAGGGGACTCTCTTATAATTCACCCCTCCACTTT. This translates into CASSQGRGLSYNSPLHF. This chain connects TRBV4-1 to TRBJ1-6, with D maybe TRBD1 (5 bases). V lost 1 base and J 4 bases, leaving 14 bases between the germline ends. Germline V lookup: CDR1 MGHRA, CDR2 YSYEKL. CDR3 length: 17 residues.

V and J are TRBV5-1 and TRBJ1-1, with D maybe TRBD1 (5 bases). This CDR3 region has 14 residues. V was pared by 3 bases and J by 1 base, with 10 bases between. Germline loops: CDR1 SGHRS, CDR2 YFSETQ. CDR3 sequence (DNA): TGCGCCAGCAGCTGGGGGGTGGAGAACACTGAAGCTTTCTTT. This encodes CASSWGVENTEAFF.

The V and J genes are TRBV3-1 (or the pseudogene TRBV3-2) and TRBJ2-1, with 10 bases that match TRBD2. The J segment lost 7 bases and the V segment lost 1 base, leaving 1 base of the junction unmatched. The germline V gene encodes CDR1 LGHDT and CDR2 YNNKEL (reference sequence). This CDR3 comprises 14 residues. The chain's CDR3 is CASSQAAGGNEQFF. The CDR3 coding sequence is TGTGCCAGCAGCCAAGCAGCGGGGGGGAATGAGCAGTTCTTC.

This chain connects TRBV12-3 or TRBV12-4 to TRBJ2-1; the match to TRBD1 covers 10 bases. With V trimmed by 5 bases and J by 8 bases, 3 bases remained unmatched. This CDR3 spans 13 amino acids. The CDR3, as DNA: TGTGCCAGCAGTCCGACAGGGGGCCATGAGCAGTTCTTC. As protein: CASSPTGGHEQFF.

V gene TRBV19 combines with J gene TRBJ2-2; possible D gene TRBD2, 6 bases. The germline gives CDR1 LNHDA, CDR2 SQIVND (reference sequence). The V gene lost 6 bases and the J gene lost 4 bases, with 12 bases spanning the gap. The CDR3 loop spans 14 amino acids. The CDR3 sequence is CASSPLGGTGELFF. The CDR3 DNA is TGTGCCAGTAGCCCTCTGGGGGGCACCGGGGAGCTGTTTTTT.

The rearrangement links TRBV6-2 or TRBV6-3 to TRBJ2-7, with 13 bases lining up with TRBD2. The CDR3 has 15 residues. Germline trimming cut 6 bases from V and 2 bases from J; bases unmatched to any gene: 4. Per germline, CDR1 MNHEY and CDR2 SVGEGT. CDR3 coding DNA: TGTGCCAGCAGCCTCGGACTAGCGGGAGCCTACGAGCAGTACTTC. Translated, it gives CASSLGLAGAYEQYF.

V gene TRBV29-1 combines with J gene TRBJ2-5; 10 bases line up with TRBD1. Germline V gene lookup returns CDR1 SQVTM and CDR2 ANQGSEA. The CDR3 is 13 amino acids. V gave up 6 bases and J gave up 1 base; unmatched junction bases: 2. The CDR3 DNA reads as TGCAGCGTGGACAGGGGGGTCCAAGAGACCCAGTACTTC. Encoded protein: CSVDRGVQETQYF.

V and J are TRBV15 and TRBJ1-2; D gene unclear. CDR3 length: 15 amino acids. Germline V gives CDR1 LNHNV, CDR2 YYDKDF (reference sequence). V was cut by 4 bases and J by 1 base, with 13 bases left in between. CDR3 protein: CATSTLRGYNYGYTF. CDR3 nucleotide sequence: TGTGCCACCAGCACCCTTCGGGGTTATAACTATGGCTACACCTTC.

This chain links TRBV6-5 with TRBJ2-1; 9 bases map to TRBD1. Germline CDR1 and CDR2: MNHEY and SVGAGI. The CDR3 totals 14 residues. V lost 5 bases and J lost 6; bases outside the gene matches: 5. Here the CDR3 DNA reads TGTGCCAGCAGTCGCCGACAGGGGGTCAATGAGCAGTTCTTC. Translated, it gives CASSRRQGVNEQFF.

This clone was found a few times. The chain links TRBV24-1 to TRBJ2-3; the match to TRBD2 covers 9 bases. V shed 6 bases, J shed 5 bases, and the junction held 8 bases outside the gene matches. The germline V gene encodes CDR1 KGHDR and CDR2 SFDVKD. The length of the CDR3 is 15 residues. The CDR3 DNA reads TGTGCCACCAGTCCCTTGGCGGGAGGGATAGATACGCAGTATTTT. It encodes CATSPLAGGIDTQYF.

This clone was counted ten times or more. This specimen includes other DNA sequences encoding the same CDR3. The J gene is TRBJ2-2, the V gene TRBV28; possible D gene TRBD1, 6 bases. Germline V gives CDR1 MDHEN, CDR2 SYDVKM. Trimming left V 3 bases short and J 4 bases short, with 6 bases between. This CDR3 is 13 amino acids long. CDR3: CASSFRGTGELFF. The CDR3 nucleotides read TGTGCCAGCAGTTTCAGGGGCACCGGGGAGCTGTTTTTT.

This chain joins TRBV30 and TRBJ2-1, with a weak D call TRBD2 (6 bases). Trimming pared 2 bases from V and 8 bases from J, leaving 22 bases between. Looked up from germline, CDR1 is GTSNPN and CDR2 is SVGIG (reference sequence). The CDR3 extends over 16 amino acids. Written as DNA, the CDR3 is TGTGCCTGGAGTCCCCTCTCACGGGGGTGGGCCCATGAGCAGTTCTTC. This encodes CAWSPLSRGWAHEQFF.

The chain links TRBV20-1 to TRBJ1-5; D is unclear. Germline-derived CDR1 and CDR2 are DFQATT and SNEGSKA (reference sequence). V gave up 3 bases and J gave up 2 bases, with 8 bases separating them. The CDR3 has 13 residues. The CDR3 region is CSASFPGNQPQHF. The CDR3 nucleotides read TGCAGTGCTAGTTTCCCTGGCAATCAGCCCCAGCATTTT.

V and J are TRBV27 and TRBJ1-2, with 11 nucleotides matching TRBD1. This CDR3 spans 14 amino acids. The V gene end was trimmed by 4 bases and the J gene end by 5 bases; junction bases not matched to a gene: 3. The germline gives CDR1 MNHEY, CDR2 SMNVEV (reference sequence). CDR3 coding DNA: TGTGCCAGCAGTTGGACAGGGGGCGGGTATGGCTACACCTTC. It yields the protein CASSWTGGGYGYTF.

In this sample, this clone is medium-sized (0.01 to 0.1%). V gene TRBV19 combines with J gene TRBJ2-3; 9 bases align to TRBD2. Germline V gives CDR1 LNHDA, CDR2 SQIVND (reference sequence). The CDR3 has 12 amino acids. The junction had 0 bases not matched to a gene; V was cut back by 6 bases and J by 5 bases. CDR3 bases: TGTGCCAGTAGACTAGCGGGAGATACGCAGTATTTT. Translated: CASRLAGDTQYF.